This passage covers 6 T cell receptor beta chains from one sample sequenced in a study of immune evolution from preneoplasia to lung adenocarcinoma. TCRdb's table, derived via immunoSEQ multiplex PCR, lists solely in-frame clones and lacks some. The table shows about 15,000 clones, with over 65% occurring only once. The specimen was FFPE minimally invasive lung adenocarcinoma tissue. These receptors all come from a person aged 60 to 80 with lung adenocarcinoma.

Written as DNA, the CDR3 is TGTGCCACCAGCAGAGATCGGTCCGGACAGGTCTACGAGCAGTACTTC. Amino acid sequence: CATSRDRSGQVYEQYF. The chain couples TRBV15 to TRBJ2-7, with 7 bases identical to TRBD1. Losses at the gene ends were 0 bases for V and 3 bases for J; bases not matched to a gene: 8. The CDR3 runs to 16 residues. CDR1 is LNHNV and CDR2 is YYDKDF in the germline V gene (reference sequence).

The chain carries TRBV19 and TRBJ1-4; D is uncertain. The CDR3 is 15 residues long. The V end was cut by 4 bases, the J end by 4 bases, with 13 bases between. The germline V gene encodes CDR1 LNHDA and CDR2 SQIVND (reference sequence). The CDR3 coding sequence is TGTGCCAGTAGTAAGGTCGCCGGGATTAATGAAAAACTGTTTTTT. It translates to CASSKVAGINEKLFF. Complete variable domain (other parts from reference TRBV19 and TRBJ1-4): DGGITQSPKYLFRKEGQNVTLSCEQNLNHDAMYWYRQDPGQGLRLIYYSQIVNDFQKGDIAEGYSVSREKKESFPLTVTSAQKNPTAFYLCASSKVAGINEKLFFGSGTQLSVL.

This sequence joins TRBV5-1 and TRBJ1-2, with 7 bases that match TRBD1. This CDR3 is built from 14 residues. CDR1 and CDR2 (germline): SGHRS, YFSETQ. Trimming took 0 bases from V and 9 from J; bases not matched to a gene: 8. The CDR3 loop reads CASSLGSGGNSYTF. CDR3 sequence (DNA): TGCGCCAGCAGCTTGGGGTCAGGGGGAAATAGCTACACCTTC.

This chain connects TRBV18 to TRBJ2-1; D might be TRBD1 (6 bases). Germline values: CDR1 KGHSH, CDR2 LQKENI. CDR3 length: 13 residues. V dropped 5 bases and J dropped 10 bases, with 15 bases sitting between them. The CDR3 here is CASSTQQGREQFF. The CDR3 bases are TGTGCCAGCTCAACTCAACAGGGCAGGGAGCAGTTCTTC.

The CDR3 spells CASSVELAIYNEQFF. DNA for the CDR3: TGTGCCAGCAGCGTAGAACTAGCGATCTACAATGAGCAGTTCTTC. The chain carries TRBV9 and TRBJ2-1; 7 bases fit TRBD2. This CDR3 spans 15 amino acids. The V gene's germline CDR1 is SGDLS and CDR2 YYNGEE. Trimming removed 0 bases from V and 3 bases from J; junction bases left unmatched: 3.

With regard to this clone: One end of the junction fails to match germline, which may point to a read error. Additional DNA sequences in this sample encode the identical CDR3. The V and J genes are TRBV6-6 and TRBJ1-1, with D unresolved. In germline, CDR1 is MNHNY, CDR2 SVGAGI (reference sequence). The length of the CDR3 is 16 residues. CDR3 nucleotides: TGTGCCAGCAGCTACTCAAGATCGGGAACGAACACTGAAGCTTTCTTT. It encodes CASSYSRSGTNTEAFF.